This TCR beta chain was sequenced for a study of beta chain features in type 1 diabetes. Findings and caveats of the study: TCRB CDR3s from Type 1 diabetes patients were moderately but significantly shorter in all four CD4+ subsets.

Turning to this clone: Its antigen is not identified.

V gave up 2 bases and J gave up 4 bases; unmatched junction bases: 5. Germline values: CDR1 KGHSH, CDR2 LQKENI. The CDR3 is 14 residues long. Since all of the isolated RNA was reverse transcribed, expressed TCRB transcripts were what got sequenced. Clones were read by immunoSEQ multiplex PCR, and TCRdb kept only the in-frame ones, dropping some. In the table there are over 150,000 clones, approximately 10% of which are singletons. V is TRBV18 and J is TRBJ2-7; 7 nucleotides align to TRBD1. The clonotype originates from a man aged 30-40 years with type 1 diabetes. Sequencing input: central memory CD4+ T cells from blood. The CDR3 nucleotides are TGTGCCAGCTCACCAACTGGCAGGGGGTACGAGCAGTACTTC. Translated, it gives CASSPTGRGYEQYF.